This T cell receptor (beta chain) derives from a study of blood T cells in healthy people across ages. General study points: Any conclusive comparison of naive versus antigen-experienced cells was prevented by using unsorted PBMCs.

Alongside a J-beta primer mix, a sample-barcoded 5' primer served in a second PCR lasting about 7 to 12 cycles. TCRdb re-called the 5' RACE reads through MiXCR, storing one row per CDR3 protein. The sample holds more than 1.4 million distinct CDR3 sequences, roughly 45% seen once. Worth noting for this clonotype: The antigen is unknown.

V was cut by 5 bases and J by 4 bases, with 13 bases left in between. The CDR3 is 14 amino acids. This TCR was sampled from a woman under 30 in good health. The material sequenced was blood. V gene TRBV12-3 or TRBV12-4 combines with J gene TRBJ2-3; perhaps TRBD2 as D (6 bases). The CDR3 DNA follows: TGTGCCAGCAGTCCCCGGGACTCATCAGATACGCAGTATTTT. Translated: CASSPRDSSDTQYF.